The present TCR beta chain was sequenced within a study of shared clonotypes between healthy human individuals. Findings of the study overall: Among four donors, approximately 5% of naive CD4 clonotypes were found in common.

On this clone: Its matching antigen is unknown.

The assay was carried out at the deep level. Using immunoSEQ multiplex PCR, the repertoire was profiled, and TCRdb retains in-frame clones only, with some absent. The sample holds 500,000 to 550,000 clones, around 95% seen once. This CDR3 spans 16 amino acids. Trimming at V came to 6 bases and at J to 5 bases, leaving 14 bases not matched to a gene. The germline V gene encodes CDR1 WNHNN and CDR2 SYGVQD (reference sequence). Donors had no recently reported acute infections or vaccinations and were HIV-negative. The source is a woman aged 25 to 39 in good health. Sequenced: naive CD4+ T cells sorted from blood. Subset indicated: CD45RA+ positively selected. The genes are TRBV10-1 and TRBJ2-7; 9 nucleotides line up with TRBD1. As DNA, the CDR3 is TGCGCCAGCAGCGAGGGACAGGGTTCTGTCACCCACGAGCAGTACTTC. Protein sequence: CASSEGQGSVTHEQYF.